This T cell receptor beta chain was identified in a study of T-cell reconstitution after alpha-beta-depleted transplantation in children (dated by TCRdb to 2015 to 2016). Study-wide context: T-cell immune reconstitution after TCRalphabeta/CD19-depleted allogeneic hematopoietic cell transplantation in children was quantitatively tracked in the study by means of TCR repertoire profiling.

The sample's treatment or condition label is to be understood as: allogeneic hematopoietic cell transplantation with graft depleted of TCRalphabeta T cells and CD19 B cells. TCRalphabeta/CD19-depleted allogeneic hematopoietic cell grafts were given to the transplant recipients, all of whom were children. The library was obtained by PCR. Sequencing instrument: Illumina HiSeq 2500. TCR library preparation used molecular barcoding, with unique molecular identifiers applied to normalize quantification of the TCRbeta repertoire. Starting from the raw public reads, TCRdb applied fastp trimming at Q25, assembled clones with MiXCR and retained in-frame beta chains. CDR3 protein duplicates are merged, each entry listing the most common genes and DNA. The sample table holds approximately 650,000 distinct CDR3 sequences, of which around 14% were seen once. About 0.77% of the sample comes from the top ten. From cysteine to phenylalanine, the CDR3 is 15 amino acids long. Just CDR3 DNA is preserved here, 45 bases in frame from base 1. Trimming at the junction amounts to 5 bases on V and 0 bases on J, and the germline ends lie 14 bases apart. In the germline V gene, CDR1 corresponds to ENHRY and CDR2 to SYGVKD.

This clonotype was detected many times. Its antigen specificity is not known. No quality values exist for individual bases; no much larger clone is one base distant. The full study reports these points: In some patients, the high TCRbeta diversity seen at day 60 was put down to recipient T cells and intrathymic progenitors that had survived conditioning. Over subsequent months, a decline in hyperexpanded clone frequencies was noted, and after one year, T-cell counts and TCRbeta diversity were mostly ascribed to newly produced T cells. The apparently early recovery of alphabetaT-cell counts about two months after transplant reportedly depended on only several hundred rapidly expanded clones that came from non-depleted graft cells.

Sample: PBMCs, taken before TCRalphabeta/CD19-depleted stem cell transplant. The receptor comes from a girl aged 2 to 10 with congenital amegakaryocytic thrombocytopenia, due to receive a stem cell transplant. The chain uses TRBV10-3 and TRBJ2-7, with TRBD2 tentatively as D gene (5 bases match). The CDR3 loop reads CAISKTSSLSYEQYF. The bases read TGTGCCATCAGTAAAACTAGTTCCCTCTCCTACGAGCAGTACTTC.